This TCR beta chain emerged from a study of T cell repertoires in cytomegalovirus infection. Study at large: Based on public TCR beta signatures, there were indications of CMV infection and of a matching HLA type.

The table lists this clonotype with a few counts. The antigen is unknown. From the reads, TCRdb called clonotypes with MiXCR, one entry per CDR3 protein. This sample has about 920,000 distinct CDR3 sequences, with approximately 31% found just once. V lost 4 bases and J lost 1; bases outside the gene matches: 6. CDR1 is MGHRA and CDR2 is YSYEKL in the germline V gene. The CDR3 extends over 16 amino acids. The V and J genes are TRBV4-1 and TRBJ1-1, with 10 bases that match TRBD1. The material was cultured CD8+ T cells from PBMCs, obtained from culture after CMV antigen stimulation. This sequence originates from a human donor in good health (CMV status not recorded). Some clones in this sample may be carry-over from other donors' samples. CDR3 nucleotides: TGCGCCAGCAGCCTTAGGACAGGGGGTTGGAACACTGAAGCTTTCTTT. Protein: CASSLRTGGWNTEAFF.